This T cell receptor (beta chain) was sequenced for a study of PD-L1 blockade in urothelial cancer. Overall study context: Among blood samples, the median T cell count was some 140,000. Whole-study results and caveats: Patients with below-median pretreatment blood clonality survived longer.

This clone was picked up one time. What it recognizes is unknown. The protocol was immunoSEQ multiplex PCR, while the TCRdb copy is restricted to in-frame clones and leaves out a portion. This table has 45,000 to 50,000 clones, 75% to 85% appearing once. Trimming left V 5 bases short and J 3 bases short, with 5 bases between. This CDR3 has 11 amino acids. The germline V gene encodes CDR1 SGHTA and CDR2 FQGNSA. The time point: pretreatment peripheral blood. V is TRBV7-2 and J is TRBJ2-7; D is uncertain. This material consisted of PBMCs, taken around atezolizumab (anti-PD-L1) treatment. The clonotype was recovered from a man between 65 and 85 years old with urothelial cancer. CDR3 region: CASSPLYEQYF. The CDR3 coding sequence is TGTGCCAGCAGCCCCCTCTACGAGCAGTACTTC.